This T cell receptor (beta chain) was observed in a study of identical twins listed by TCRdb under 2016. A note on the overall study: To test whether fetal clonotypes persist, this study deep-sequenced TCR alpha and beta repertoires from monozygotic twins, from unrelated adults of various ages, and from cord blood. Replicate twin experiments were performed at different times using different library preparation protocols to rule out contamination. What the research found in general, with its limitations: Conclusions relied on cross-sectional statistical analysis, since the same donors could not be followed over many years. Zero-insertion analyses could be partly confounded by invariant T cells such as MAIT and iNKT, though diverse VJ usage argued against such confounding for most clonotypes. A weaker excess of twin sharing was found in beta out-of-frame sequences because the signal-to-noise ratio was lowered by fewer shared sequences. Abundant cord blood beta clonotypes had fewer insertions, young adult naive repertoires showed a similar but weaker trend, and memory repertoires showed no such trend. Compared with coincidental sharing between unrelated individuals, out-of-frame TCR alpha sequences shared between twins had an excess of sequences with low generation probability. Recombination models systematically underestimated out-of-frame TCR alpha sharing in monozygotic twins but agreed with sharing between unrelated individuals.

Every donor in the study was a healthy Caucasian. The twin cohort consisted of three pairs of female monozygotic twins, all aged roughly 18 to 30 years. Positive isolation kits from Invitrogen were used to isolate CD4+ and CD8+ T cell populations. The library was made by 5' RACE. TCRdb shows the sequencer as Illumina HiSeq 2000. Template switching added a universal primer binding site, and the final cDNA carried a unique molecular identifier that allowed TCR cDNA molecules to be counted accurately. Specific primers in the conserved constant-segment region were used to synthesize first-strand cDNA for TCR alpha and beta chains. Each cDNA library was double barcoded, with a SMART-Mk sample barcode plus Illumina barcodes, to control for contamination. TruSeq adapter sequences, together with Illumina sample barcodes, were added in two successive PCR steps. The Illumina HiSeq platform was used with custom primers to sequence TCR alpha and beta cDNA libraries. Concerning the study's data processing: MiGEC processed the raw reads to extract unique molecular identifiers, while MiXCR was used to determine the CDR3 positions. Recombination models were inferred per individual with the repgenHMM and IGoR tools using an EM algorithm. The tcR package in R was used for shared clonotype analysis, with sharing normalized by the product of cloneset sizes. To study raw recombination free of thymic and clonal selection effects, out-of-frame nonproductive sequences were analyzed. TCRdb reprocessed the public reads (quality trimming at Q25 with fastp, clone calling with MiXCR) and kept in-frame beta chains. Rows are combined by CDR3 protein, so each entry shows the most common genes and DNA. What appears here as the V and J calls and clone size reflects TCRdb's work, not the paper's. For this sample there are 540,000 or so distinct CDR3 sequences; around 24% appear just once. The ten largest account for approximately 0.52% of the sample.

With regard to this clonotype: Its antigen is not yet known. Base-call qualities are not available, and no considerably larger clone is one nucleotide away.

CDR3 length: 13 amino acids, cysteine to phenylalanine. The sequence is cut down to CDR3 DNA, 39 bases in frame from base 1. Taken from the germline V gene, the CDR1 and CDR2 loops are SGHDT and YYEEEE. V loses 5 bases of germline sequence and J loses 6 bases, and the interval between the two ends is 11 bases. The sample was also reused in another study, on yellow fever vaccine responses in identical twins. The second study reports: According to the authors, the vaccine-induced T cell response in identical twins seemed to be partly convergent and partly specific to each individual. Focusing on identical twins, the study followed the T cell clones that responded to the vaccine, and did so with precision.

The source is a woman aged 18-29 years in good health. The V gene is TRBV5-6 and the J gene is TRBJ2-2; the D gene assignment is ambiguous. Material for sequencing was CD4+ T cells sorted from blood. The DNA sequence is TGTGCCAGCAGGTTCGACTCTTCCGGGGAGCTGTTTTTT. Its protein reads: CASRFDSSGELFF.